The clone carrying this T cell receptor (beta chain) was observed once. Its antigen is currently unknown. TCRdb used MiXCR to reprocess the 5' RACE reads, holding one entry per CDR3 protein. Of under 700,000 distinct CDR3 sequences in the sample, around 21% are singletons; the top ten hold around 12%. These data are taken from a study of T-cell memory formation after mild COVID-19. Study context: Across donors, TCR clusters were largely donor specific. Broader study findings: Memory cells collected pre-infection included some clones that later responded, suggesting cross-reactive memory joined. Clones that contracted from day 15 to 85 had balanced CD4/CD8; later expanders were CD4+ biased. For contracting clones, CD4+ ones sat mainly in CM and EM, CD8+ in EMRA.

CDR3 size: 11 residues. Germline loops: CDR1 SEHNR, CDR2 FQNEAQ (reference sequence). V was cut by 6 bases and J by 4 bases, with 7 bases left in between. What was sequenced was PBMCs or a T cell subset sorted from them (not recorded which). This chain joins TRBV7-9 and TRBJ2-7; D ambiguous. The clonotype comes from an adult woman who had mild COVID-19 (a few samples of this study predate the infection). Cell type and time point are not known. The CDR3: CASRDAYEQYF. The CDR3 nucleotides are TGTGCCAGCAGAGATGCTTACGAGCAGTACTTC.